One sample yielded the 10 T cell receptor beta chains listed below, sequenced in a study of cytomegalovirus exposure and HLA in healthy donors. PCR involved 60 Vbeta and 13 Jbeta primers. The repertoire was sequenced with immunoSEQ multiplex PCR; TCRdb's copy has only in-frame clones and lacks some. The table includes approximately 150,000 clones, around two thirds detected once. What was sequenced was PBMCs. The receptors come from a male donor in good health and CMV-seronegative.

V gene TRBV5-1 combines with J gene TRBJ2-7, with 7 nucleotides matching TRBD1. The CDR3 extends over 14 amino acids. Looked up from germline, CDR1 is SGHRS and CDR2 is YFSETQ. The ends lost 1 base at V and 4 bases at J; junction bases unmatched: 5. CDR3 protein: CASSLTGDWYEQYF. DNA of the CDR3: TGCGCCAGCAGCTTGACAGGGGATTGGTACGAGCAGTACTTC.

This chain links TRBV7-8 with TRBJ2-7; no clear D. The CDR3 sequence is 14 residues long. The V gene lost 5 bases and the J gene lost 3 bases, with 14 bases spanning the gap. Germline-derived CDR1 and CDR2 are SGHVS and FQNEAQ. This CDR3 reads CASSQLPPGYEQYF. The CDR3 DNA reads TGTGCCAGCAGCCAGCTCCCTCCGGGCTACGAGCAGTACTTC.

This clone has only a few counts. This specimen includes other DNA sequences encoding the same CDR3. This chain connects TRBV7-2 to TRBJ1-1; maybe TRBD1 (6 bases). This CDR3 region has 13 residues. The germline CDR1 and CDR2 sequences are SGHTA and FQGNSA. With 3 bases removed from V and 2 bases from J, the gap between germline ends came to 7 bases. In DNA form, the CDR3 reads TGTGCCAGCAGCTTGGGGGCAAACACTGAAGCTTTCTTT. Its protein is CASSLGANTEAFF.

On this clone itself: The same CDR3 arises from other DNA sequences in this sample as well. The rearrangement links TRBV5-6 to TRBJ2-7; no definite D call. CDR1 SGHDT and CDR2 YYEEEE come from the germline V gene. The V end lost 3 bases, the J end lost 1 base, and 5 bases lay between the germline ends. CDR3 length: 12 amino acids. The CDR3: CASSWSSYEQYF. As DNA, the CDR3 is TGTGCCAGCAGCTGGAGTTCCTACGAGCAGTACTTC. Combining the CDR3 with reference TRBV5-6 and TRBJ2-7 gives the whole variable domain DAGVTQSPTHLIKTRGQQVTLRCSPKSGHDTVSWYQQALGQGPQFIFQYYEEEERQRGNFPDRFSGHQFPNYSSELNVNALLLGDSALYLCASSWSSYEQYFGPGTRLTVT.

The CDR3 reads CASSMPGEMNTEAFF. The CDR3, as DNA: TGTGCCAGCAGTATGCCGGGAGAAATGAACACTGAAGCTTTCTTT. This chain joins TRBV27 and TRBJ1-1; D is undetermined. Trimming pared 5 bases from V and 0 bases from J, leaving 13 bases between. The length of the CDR3 is 15 residues. CDR1 and CDR2 (germline): MNHEY, SMNVEV (reference sequence).

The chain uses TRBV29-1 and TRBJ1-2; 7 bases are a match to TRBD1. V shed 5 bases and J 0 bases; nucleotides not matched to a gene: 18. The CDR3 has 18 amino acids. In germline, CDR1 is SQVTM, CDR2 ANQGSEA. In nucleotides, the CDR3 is TGCAGCGTTCGGGTAACCACCGGGACAGAGCTTTCTAACTATGGCTACACCTTC. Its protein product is CSVRVTTGTELSNYGYTF.

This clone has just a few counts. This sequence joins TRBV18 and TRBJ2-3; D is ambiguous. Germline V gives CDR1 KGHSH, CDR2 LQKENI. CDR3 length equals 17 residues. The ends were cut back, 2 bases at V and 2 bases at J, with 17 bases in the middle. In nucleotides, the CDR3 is TGTGCCAGCTCACCAGTCTTTGAGCGAACCAACACAGATACGCAGTATTTT. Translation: CASSPVFERTNTDTQYF.

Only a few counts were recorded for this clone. CDR3 sequence: CASRPTGVREKLFF. In DNA, the CDR3 is TGTGCCAGCAGGCCGACAGGGGTCCGTGAAAAACTGTTTTTT. The V gene is TRBV6-5, the J gene TRBJ1-4, with 8 bases matching TRBD1. Germline CDR1 and CDR2: MNHEY and SVGAGI. V dropped 6 bases and J dropped 7; count of bases not matched to a gene: 7. This CDR3 is 14 amino acids long.

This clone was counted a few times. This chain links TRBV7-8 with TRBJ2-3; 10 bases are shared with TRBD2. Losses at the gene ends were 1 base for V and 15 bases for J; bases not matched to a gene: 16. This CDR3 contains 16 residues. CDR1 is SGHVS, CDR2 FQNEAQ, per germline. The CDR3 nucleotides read TGTGCCAGCAGCTTAGAAGCTAGCGGGGGAGGGATACGCAATTATTTT. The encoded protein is CASSLEASGGGIRNYF. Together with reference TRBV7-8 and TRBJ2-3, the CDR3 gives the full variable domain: GAGVSQSPRYKVAKRGQDVALRCDPISGHVSLFWYQQALGQGPEFLTYFQNEAQLDKSGLPSDRFFAERPEGSVSTLKIQRTQQEDSAVYLCASSLEASGGGIRNYFGPGTRLTVL.

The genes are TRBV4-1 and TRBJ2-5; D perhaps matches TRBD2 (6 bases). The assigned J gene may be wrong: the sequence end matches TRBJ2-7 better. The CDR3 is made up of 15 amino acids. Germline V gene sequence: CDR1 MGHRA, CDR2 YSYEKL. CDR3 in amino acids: CASSQGRDGSYEQYF. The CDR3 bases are TGCGCCAGCAGCCAGGGGCGGGACGGCTCCTACGAGCAGTACTTC.